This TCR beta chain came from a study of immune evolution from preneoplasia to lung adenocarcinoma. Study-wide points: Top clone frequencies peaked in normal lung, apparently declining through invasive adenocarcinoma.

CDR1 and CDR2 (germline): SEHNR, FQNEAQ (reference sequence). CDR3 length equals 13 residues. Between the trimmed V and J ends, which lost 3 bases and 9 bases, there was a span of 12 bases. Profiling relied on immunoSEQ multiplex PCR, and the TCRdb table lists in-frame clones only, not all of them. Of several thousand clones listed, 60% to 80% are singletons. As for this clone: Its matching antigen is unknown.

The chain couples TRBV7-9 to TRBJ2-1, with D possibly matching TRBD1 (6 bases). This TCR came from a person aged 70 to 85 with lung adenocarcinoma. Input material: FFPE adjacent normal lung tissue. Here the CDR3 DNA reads TGTGCCAGCAGCTTCGGGACAAAGAGTGAGCAGTTCTTC. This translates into CASSFGTKSEQFF.